The sequence of this T cell receptor beta chain was determined in a study of regulatory T cells in long-lasting Graves disease. With iRepertoire HTBI primers and Arm-PCR of CDR3 regions, TCR beta libraries were built. Per the authors' pipeline: Looking across samples, the authors found roughly 58 TRBV and 15 or so TRBJ segments. Via MiXCR, TCRdb re-called the multiplex PCR reads, giving one row per CDR3 protein. The V and J calls come from TCRdb's annotation, not from the publication. The repertoire includes more than 450,000 distinct CDR3 sequences, about 17% of them detected once, and 12% sits in the top ten. This CDR3 spans 17 amino acids. Germline lookup yields CDR1 DFQATT and CDR2 SNEGSKA (reference sequence). Trimming cost V 0 bases and J 6 bases; bases outside gene matches: 10. Time point of the sample: newly diagnosed GD, antithyroid drugs for less than 3 months. There was RNA extracted from PBMCs, and the TCR library was made from it.

Details on this clonotype: The antigen is not known.

Points from the study as a whole: Preferential use of TRBV28, TRBJ1-2 and TRBJ2-5 was seen in persistent disease.

Separately, the same data were catalogued under a study of T cells in Graves' hyperthyroidism and ophthalmopathy.

This TCR was sampled from a man aged 35-49 years with Graves disease. The starting material was peripheral blood mononuclear cells (PBMCs), obtained at new diagnosis, from a patient treated with antithyroid drugs. The V call is TRBV20-1, the J call TRBJ2-1, with 11 bases lining up with TRBD2. CDR3 coding DNA: TGCAGTGCTAGAGATGCGGGAGGACTAGCGGGCACCAATGAGCAGTTCTTC. Amino acid sequence: CSARDAGGLAGTNEQFF.